This TCR delta chain originates from a study of gammadelta T cells in human blood (dated by TCRdb to about 2020). Library method: RT-PCR. The instrument given in TCRdb is Illumina MiSeq. Public reads were reanalyzed in TCRdb with CATT, and rows carrying the same DNA were merged afterwards. The sample records more than 1,500 delta-chain clones, about 6.5% of which are singletons. The ten largest clones capture 6.5% to 8.5% of the sample. From its cysteine to its phenylalanine, the CDR3 spans 21 amino acids. The only DNA kept is the CDR3, 63 bases in frame from the first base. From a lookup of the germline V gene, CDR1 and CDR2 are TSWWSYY and QGS. V gives up 5 bases and J gives up 0 bases, and the segment between their germline ends measures 31 bases. On the study overall, not on this receptor specifically: According to the study, polyclonal expansion of innate gamma-delta T cells right after birth appeared to be driven by microbial exposure.

Points on this clone: Its antigen specificity is not known. This may stem from a read error, because a much larger clone lies one nucleotide away.

The sequence came from a human fetus. Specimen: non-Vgamma9Vdelta2 gamma-delta T cells from fetal blood. The chain was built from TRDV1 and TRDJ1, with the D call perhaps TRDD2 or TRDD3, as 5 bases match in each case. CDR3 region: CALGRAYITVGLLEYTDKLIF. The base sequence is TGTGCTCTTGGGAGAGCCTACATTACGGTGGGCTTACTGGAGTACACCGATAAACTCATCTTT.